This is a list of T cell receptor beta chains from one sample in a study of blood T cell repertoires in COVID-19. Assay: immunoSEQ multiplex PCR; the TCRdb copy retains only in-frame clones and omits some. The data contain some 250,000 clones, around 83% of them singletons. Sequenced material: peripheral blood. These receptors were taken from a man aged 35-49 years with active or convalescent COVID-19. CDR3s include the opening cysteine and the closing phenylalanine or tryptophan. D genes are given only for firm matches. Part of the rows lack a size; the others show once, few, many or a class for expanded clones.

TRBV11-3	.	.	TRBJ1-3	CASSFSGRDNTIYF	TGTGCCAGCAGCTTCTCCGGGCGGGACAACACCATATATTTT
TRBV25-1	.	TRBD1	TRBJ1-2	CASSGQGGNYGYTF	TGTGCCAGCAGTGGACAGGGTGGCAACTATGGCTACACCTTC
TRBV3-1/TRBV3-2	.	.	TRBJ2-7	CASSQDLAGSYEQYF	TGTGCCAGCAGCCAAGATCTGGCTGGCTCCTACGAGCAGTACTTC
TRBV30	.	.	TRBJ1-1	CAWRGGMNTEAFF	TGTGCCTGGAGGGGCGGGATGAACACTGAAGCTTTCTTT
TRBV24-1	.	TRBD1	TRBJ1-1	CATSDGTGGRSNTEAFF	TGTGCCACCAGTGATGGGACAGGGGGTCGCTCAAACACTGAAGCTTTCTTT
TRBV7-2	.	TRBD1	TRBJ1-2	CASSQTGGTSNYGYTF	TGTGCCAGCAGCCAGACAGGGGGTACTTCTAACTATGGCTACACCTTC
TRBV29-1	.	TRBD2	TRBJ2-1	CSVQPELAIYNEQFF	TGCAGCGTTCAACCCGAACTAGCGATCTACAATGAGCAGTTCTTC
TRBV30	.	.	TRBJ1-5	CAWSRTLSNQPQHF	TGTGCCTGGAGTCGGACACTAAGCAATCAGCCCCAGCATTTT
TRBV25-1	.	TRBD1	TRBJ1-2	CASSEYTRGYGYTF	TGTGCCAGCAGTGAATATACCAGGGGGTATGGCTACACCTTC
TRBV28	.	TRBD2	TRBJ2-7	CASSEAGGHDEQYF	TGTGCCAGTTCCGAAGCGGGAGGGCACGACGAGCAGTACTTC
TRBV10-3	.	.	TRBJ1-5	CAISDRQSGNQPQHF	TGTGCCATCAGTGACAGACAGAGCGGCAATCAGCCCCAGCATTTT
TRBV6-5	.	.	TRBJ1-3	CASRNPGEYGNTIYF	TGTGCCAGCAGAAACCCCGGGGAGTATGGAAACACCATATATTTT
TRBV28	.	.	TRBJ2-3	CASRRLQGRTDTQYF	TGTGCCAGCAGACGACTGCAGGGCCGCACAGATACGCAGTATTTT
TRBV5-1	.	TRBD1	TRBJ1-4	CASSPGTGGEKLFF	TGCGCCAGCAGCCCGGGGACAGGAGGTGAAAAACTGTTTTTT
TRBV7-9	.	TRBD1	TRBJ1-1	CASSPSPGGNTEAFF	TGTGCCAGCAGCCCATCGCCAGGGGGGAACACTGAAGCTTTCTTT
TRBV29-1	.	TRBD1	TRBJ1-3	CSVLGQDSGNTIYF	TGCAGCGTGCTCGGACAGGACTCTGGAAACACCATATATTTT
TRBV29-1	once	.	TRBJ1-2	CSVDSDGDSPLGYGYTF	TGCAGCGTTGACTCGGACGGCGACAGTCCTCTTGGGTATGGCTACACCTTC
TRBV7-5	.	.	TRBJ2-7	CVRSLLIGSQGYEQYF	TGTGTCAGAAGCTTATTGATCGGGAGTCAGGGCTACGAGCAGTACTTC
TRBV4-1	.	.	TRBJ1-5	CASSQNQQVSNQPQHF	TGCGCCAGCAGCCAAAATCAACAGGTTAGCAATCAGCCCCAGCATTTT
TRBV3-1/TRBV3-2	.	.	TRBJ1-3	CASSRGTDGNTIYF	TGTGCCAGCAGCCGCGGGACGGACGGAAACACCATATATTTT
TRBV5-5	.	.	TRBJ2-2	CASSLQSGELFF	TGTGCCAGCAGCTTGCAATCCGGGGAGCTGTTTTTT
TRBV7-6	.	TRBD1	TRBJ2-1	CASSLVSSGTGTGLNEQFF	TGTGCCAGCAGCTTAGTTTCTTCCGGGACCGGGACAGGGCTCAATGAGCAGTTCTTC
TRBV11-3	.	.	TRBJ2-2	CASSQTSNTGELFF	TGTGCCAGCAGCCAGACTAGTAACACCGGGGAGCTGTTTTTT
TRBV7-8	once	TRBD2	TRBJ2-5	CASSLVLGGAWETQYF	TGTGCCAGCAGCTTAGTCCTCGGGGGGGCGTGGGAGACCCAGTACTTC
TRBV2	once	TRBD1	TRBJ1-5	CASSEEAVRDRGGNQPQHF	TGTGCCAGCAGTGAAGAGGCGGTCCGGGACAGGGGAGGCAATCAGCCCCAGCATTTT
TRBV24-1	few	TRBD2	TRBJ2-1	CATSDPTSGRNPASNEQFF	TGTGCCACCAGTGATCCGACTAGCGGGAGGAATCCCGCCTCCAATGAGCAGTTCTTC
TRBV3-1/TRBV3-2	.	.	TRBJ1-5	CASSRTEGEPQHF	TGTGCCAGCAGCCGAACAGAGGGTGAGCCCCAGCATTTT
TRBV24-1	.	TRBD2	TRBJ2-5	CATSDLRLAGQETQYF	TGTGCCACCAGTGATTTGCGACTAGCGGGCCAAGAGACCCAGTACTTC
TRBV9	.	.	TRBJ2-7	CASSPRGLSLYEQYF	TGTGCCAGCAGCCCCCGAGGATTGTCCTTGTACGAGCAGTACTTC
TRBV7-2	.	TRBD1	TRBJ1-1	CASSPTGQRNTEAFF	TGTGCCAGCAGCCCCACGGGACAGCGGAACACTGAAGCTTTCTTT
TRBV29-1	.	.	TRBJ1-1	CSVVPGNTEAFF	TGCAGCGTTGTCCCGGGGAACACTGAAGCTTTCTTT
TRBV14	.	TRBD1	TRBJ1-2	CASSRRKAGTGANYGYTF	TGTGCCAGCAGCCGTAGAAAAGCCGGGACAGGAGCTAACTATGGCTACACCTTC
TRBV11-3	once	TRBD2	TRBJ2-5	CASSLGPGLAEETQYF	TGTGCCAGCAGCTTAGGGCCGGGACTAGCGGAAGAGACCCAGTACTTC
TRBV6-2/TRBV6-3	few	TRBD1	TRBJ1-2	CASSFKGANGYTF	TGTGCCAGCAGTTTCAAGGGGGCGAATGGCTACACCTTC
TRBV27	.	.	TRBJ1-2	CASSSGSGYGYTF	TGTGCCAGCAGTTCCGGGTCCGGCTATGGCTACACCTTC
TRBV7-9	.	.	TRBJ2-7	CASSLVQGGEQYF	TGTGCCAGCAGCTTAGTTCAGGGTGGGGAGCAGTACTTC
TRBV11-2	.	.	TRBJ2-3	CASSPPGLGGRGTQYF	TGTGCCAGCAGCCCCCCGGGACTCGGGGGAAGGGGTACGCAGTATTTT
TRBV11-3	once	TRBD2	TRBJ2-7	CASHRREGTYEQYF	TGTGCCAGCCACCGACGGGAGGGTACCTACGAGCAGTACTTC
TRBV19	.	TRBD1	TRBJ1-1	CASSSRDRKLEAFF	TGTGCCAGTAGTAGCCGGGACAGGAAGCTAGAAGCTTTCTTT
TRBV6-2/TRBV6-3	.	.	TRBJ1-6	CASSYGRSGLNSPLHF	TGTGCCAGCAGTTATGGGAGGAGTGGGCTTAATTCACCCCTCCACTTT
TRBV7-8	once	.	TRBJ2-6	CASSLVQISGANVLTF	TGTGCCAGCAGCTTAGTACAGATCTCTGGGGCCAACGTCCTGACTTTC
TRBV5-1	.	.	TRBJ2-3	CASTTNRVETDTQYF	TGCGCCAGCACCACAAACAGGGTAGAAACAGATACGCAGTATTTT
TRBV30	.	TRBD1	TRBJ1-1	CAWTSGQGYTEAFF	TGTGCCTGGACCTCGGGACAGGGTTACACTGAAGCTTTCTTT
TRBV6-5	.	TRBD1	TRBJ2-5	CASSSPTGYQETQYF	TGTGCCAGCAGTTCTCCGACAGGGTATCAAGAGACCCAGTACTTC
TRBV5-1	.	TRBD2	TRBJ2-3	CASSRRTSGGTDTQYF	TGCGCCAGCAGCCGCCGGACTAGCGGGGGGACAGATACGCAGTATTTT
TRBV9	.	.	TRBJ2-2	CASSVGLRNTGELFF	TGTGCCAGCAGCGTAGGTTTGAGAAACACCGGGGAGCTGTTTTTT
TRBV6-6	.	TRBD2	TRBJ2-1	CASSYQAGYNEQFF	TGTGCCAGCAGTTACCAAGCGGGGTACAATGAGCAGTTCTTC
TRBV6-5	.	TRBD1	TRBJ1-1	CASRRGLSEAFF	TGTGCCAGCAGGAGGGGGCTGTCTGAAGCTTTCTTT
TRBV5-1	.	.	TRBJ2-1	CASSLARGLANEQFF	TGCGCCAGCAGCTTGGCCAGAGGCCTCGCCAATGAGCAGTTCTTC
TRBV5-1	.	TRBD1	TRBJ1-2	CASSHGTGDGYTF	TGCGCCAGCAGCCACGGGACAGGGGATGGCTACACCTTC
TRBV6-5	once	.	TRBJ1-1	CASRDTGTNTEAFF	TGTGCCAGCAGGGATACAGGTACTAACACTGAAGCTTTCTTT
TRBV11-3	.	.	TRBJ2-5	CASSRSGETQYF	TGTGCCAGCAGCCGCTCAGGAGAGACCCAGTACTTC
TRBV3-1/TRBV3-2	few	TRBD1	TRBJ1-2	CASSQVTGRKANYGYTF	TGTGCCAGCAGCCAAGTGACAGGGAGAAAAGCTAACTATGGCTACACCTTC